Listed below are T cell receptor beta chains from one sample, sequenced in a study of blood T cells in healthy people across ages. A single record per CDR3 protein comes from TCRdb applying MiXCR to the 5' RACE reads. Of approximately 700,000 distinct CDR3 sequences listed, approximately 29% are singletons. Sequencing was done on a sample of blood. These TCRs come from an elderly woman in good health. CDR3s include the opening cysteine and the closing phenylalanine or tryptophan. Each record gives: V gene, J gene, D gene, clone size, CDR3 DNA, CDR3 protein. D genes are given only for firm matches. The size of a clone is reported for some rows only, either as once, few or many, or as a class for expanded clones.

TRBV20-1	TRBJ1-5	TRBD1	many	TGCAGTGCTAGACGGGACAGGGGGAGACTCAATCAGCCCCAGCATTTT	CSARRDRGRLNQPQHF
TRBV7-2	TRBJ2-1	TRBD2	many	TGTGCCAGCAGCTCAGGGACTAGCGTCCATGAGCAGTTCTTC	CASSSGTSVHEQFF
TRBV12-3/TRBV12-4	TRBJ2-7	TRBD1	-	TGTGCCAGCAGTCAGGGACAGTGCAATGAGCAGTACTTC	CASSQGQCNEQYF
TRBV29-1	TRBJ2-5	-	-	TGCAGTACAAACTGGCTCTCTGCCCCCGCACAAGAGACCCAGTACTTC	CSTNWLSAPAQETQYF
TRBV7-9	TRBJ2-1	-	many	TGTGCCAGCAGCTTGGGCAGCGCCAATGAGCAGTTCTTC	CASSLGSANEQFF
TRBV6-5	TRBJ2-1	-	-	TGTGCCAGCAGTTACGGGGTAGGGTCCCGTATTCTCGACAATGAGCAGTTCTTC	CASSYGVGSRILDNEQFF
TRBV7-9	TRBJ2-5	-	many	TGTGCCAGCATCACACGCAAGGGGCCGGGTTTAAAAGAGACCCAGTACTTC	CASITRKGPGLKETQYF
TRBV11-2	TRBJ2-5	TRBD2	-	TGTGCCAGCAGCTCAGTAGCGGGGGGCCTATACCAGTACTTC	CASSSVAGGLYQYF
TRBV13	TRBJ2-7	TRBD1	many	TGTGCCAGCAGCTTGACCCCCTCGGGACAGATCTACGAGCAGTACTTC	CASSLTPSGQIYEQYF
TRBV7-9	TRBJ1-1	-	few	TGTGCCAGCAGCCCGCGAGTGGCGGGTAGCGACACTGAAGCTTTCTTT	CASSPRVAGSDTEAFF
TRBV5-4	TRBJ2-1	TRBD2	many	TGTGCCAGCAGCTTGGGCACCGGGAGGGCTACCTACAATGAGCAGTTCTTC	CASSLGTGRATYNEQFF
TRBV3-1	TRBJ2-7	TRBD2	many	TGTGCCAGCAGCCAAGCAGAGCGGGAGGGCGAGCAGTACTTC	CASSQAEREGEQYF
TRBV3-1	TRBJ1-2	-	many	TGTGCCAGCAGGGGGGGGGACGGTGGCTACACCTTC	CASRGGDGGYTF
TRBV20-1	TRBJ1-2	TRBD1	many	TGCAGTGCTAGCAAGATGGGACAGGGGATAGCTAACTATGGCTACACCTTC	CSASKMGQGIANYGYTF
TRBV11-2	TRBJ2-7	-	-	TGTGCCAGCAGCTTAGTGCTCTTTGGAGGGGACAGTTCCTACGAGCAGTACTTC	CASSLVLFGGDSSYEQYF
TRBV7-2	TRBJ1-1	-	-	TGTGCCAGCAGCCCTCTCCCCAGGGAAGCTTTCTTT	CASSPLPREAFF
TRBV27	TRBJ2-6	-	many	TGTGCCAGCACAACAGGGTTAGGTCGCTCTGGGGCCAACGTCCTGACTTTC	CASTTGLGRSGANVLTF
TRBV4-1	TRBJ2-1	-	many	TGCGCCAGCAGCCAAGATAAAGGCAGGGGGGAAAATGAGCAGTTCTTC	CASSQDKGRGENEQFF
TRBV6-2/TRBV6-3	TRBJ2-3	TRBD1	many	TGTGCCAGCAGTTCGACAGGGACCACGCCTGGGGATACGCAGTATTTT	CASSSTGTTPGDTQYF
TRBV2	TRBJ2-7	TRBD1	-	TGTGCCAGCGCCGATCCAAACTACGGGACAGGCTCCTACGAGCAGTACTTC	CASADPNYGTGSYEQYF
TRBV30	TRBJ1-5	-	few	TGTGCCTGGAGTGTACGTGTGGGGCTGGGCAATCAGCCCCAGCATTTT	CAWSVRVGLGNQPQHF
TRBV21-1	TRBJ1-1	-	-	TGTGCCAGCAGGGTCGTGGGGAGCACTGAAGCTTTCTTT	CASRVVGSTEAFF
TRBV7-8	TRBJ1-2	-	once	TGTGCCAGCAGCCCCTGGGGGCGTACCACTAACTATGGCTACACCTTC	CASSPWGRTTNYGYTF
TRBV4-2	TRBJ1-4	-	-	TGTGCCAGCAGCCAAGGGCAGGTCCTGTCAAGTGAAGATCTGTTTTTT	CASSQGQVLSSEDLFF
TRBV10-3	TRBJ2-5	-	-	TGTGCCATCACAGGGTTACAGGAGGCCCAGTACTTC	CAITGLQEAQYF
TRBV7-9	TRBJ1-2	TRBD1	many	TGTGCCAGCAGCCTACAGGGGGCGCGTGGCTACACCTTC	CASSLQGARGYTF
TRBV7-9	TRBJ1-2	-	-	TGTGCCAGCAACACAGATTATGGCTACACCTTC	CASNTDYGYTF
TRBV9	TRBJ1-2	TRBD1	-	TGTGCCAGCAGCGTCGGCGGGACAGGGGTTGGCTACACCTTC	CASSVGGTGVGYTF